Sequencing of this TCR beta chain was carried out in a study of blood T cell repertoires in COVID-19. The wider study: From T cells, B-cell-depleted T cells, or PBMCs came the material, which was cDNA or gDNA.

The authors' processing: Amplification from reference gene primers served as the basis for estimated nucleated cell counts. Sequencing used immunoSEQ multiplex PCR; TCRdb keeps in-frame clones, though not all of them. V and J calls and clone size are as listed in that table; D and trimming were resolved from the DNA. The sample holds about 40,000 clones, 87% seen once. The germline V gene encodes CDR1 LGHDT and CDR2 YNNKEL (reference sequence). V was pared by 4 bases and J by 0 bases, with 13 bases between. The CDR3 is made up of 16 amino acids. V and J are TRBV3-1 (or the pseudogene TRBV3-2) and TRBJ2-1; D is possibly TRBD2 (5 bases). Source material: peripheral blood. The receptor comes from a woman of 80 years or more with active COVID-19. CDR3 loop: CASSRPRASSYNEQFF. CDR3 nucleotides: TGTGCCAGCAGCCGTCCGAGGGCGTCCTCCTACAATGAGCAGTTCTTC.